This T cell receptor (beta chain) was sequenced during a study of Ad26.COV2.S vaccination and SARS-CoV-2 variants. As for the study in general: Donor got 5x10^10 or 1x10^11 viral particles of Ad26.COV2.S.

This clone was counted between two and nine times. Other DNA sequences in the sample encode the same CDR3. CDR1 and CDR2 (germline): MNHNS, SASEGT. The J segment lost 5 bases and the V segment lost 2 bases, leaving 6 bases of the junction unmatched. This CDR3 is 14 amino acids long. This sample's treatment: some 19 received Ad26.COV2.S at low or high dose, single or two shots; about five received placebo; per-sample allocation not given. Samples were taken on day 63 after the first vaccine or placebo injection. Repertoires were generated with immunoSEQ multiplex PCR, while TCRdb's copy carries only in-frame clones and drops some. The data contain about 350,000 clones, roughly 84% of them singletons.

The sequences come from peripheral blood, collected in a trial of Ad26.COV2.S vaccine versus placebo. The chain carries TRBV6-1 and TRBJ2-7, with 7 positions matching TRBD1. The receptor was isolated from a person aged 18-60 years who received the Ad26.COV2.S COVID-19 vaccine or a placebo. The CDR3 loop reads CASSENRGIDEQYF. In nucleotides, the CDR3 is TGTGCCAGCAGTGAAAACAGGGGCATCGACGAGCAGTACTTC.